These 25 T cell receptor beta chains came from one sample sequenced in a study of shared clonotypes between healthy human individuals. Assay: immunoSEQ multiplex PCR; the TCRdb copy retains only in-frame clones and omits some. The repertoire holds approximately 400,000 clones, about 96% seen once, with around 0.29% in the top ten. The sample taken for sequencing was memory CD8+ T cells sorted from blood. Sample subset: CD45RO+ cells pooled with CCR7-negative TemRA cells. The source is a young man in good health.

V usage is TRBV7-9 and J usage is TRBJ1-1; TRBD1 matches 10 bases. The length of the CDR3 is 14 residues. The germline V gene has CDR1 SEHNR and CDR2 FQNEAQ (reference sequence). V trimming: 5 bases; J trimming: 3 bases; junction bases outside the gene matches: 3. The CDR3 nucleotides are TGTGCCAGCAGCGGAGGACAGGGGGACACTGAAGCTTTCTTT. Its translation: CASSGGQGDTEAFF.

As regards this clone: Other DNA sequences in the same sample also yield this CDR3. CDR3 DNA: TGTGCCAGCAGGACTAGCGGTAGCTCCTACAATGAGCAGTTCTTC. The encoded protein is CASRTSGSSYNEQFF. The chain uses TRBV19 and TRBJ2-1, with 10 bases identical to TRBD2. Germline V gene data show CDR1 as LNHDA and CDR2 as SQIVND (reference sequence). Trimming took 9 bases from V and 0 from J; bases not matched to a gene: 5. CDR3 length: 15 residues. Full variable domain (missing parts from reference TRBV19 and TRBJ2-1): DGGITQSPKYLFRKEGQNVTLSCEQNLNHDAMYWYRQDPGQGLRLIYYSQIVNDFQKGDIAEGYSVSREKKESFPLTVTSAQKNPTAFYLCASRTSGSSYNEQFFGPGTRLTVL.

This clone came up once. V and J are TRBV19 and TRBJ1-1, with D perhaps matching TRBD1 (5 bases). Per germline, CDR1 LNHDA and CDR2 SQIVND (reference sequence). The CDR3 runs 15 residues. The V gene lost 7 bases and the J gene lost 4 bases, with 19 bases spanning the gap. The CDR3 bases are TGTGCCAGTAAAGTACAGGCAGGCCGATTCACTGAAGCTTTCTTT. This translates into CASKVQAGRFTEAFF.

This chain joins TRBV30 and TRBJ1-1; 8 nucleotides align to TRBD1. CDR1 is GTSNPN, CDR2 SVGIG, per germline (reference sequence). CDR3 length equals 13 residues. The trim removed 5 bases at V and 4 bases at J, leaving 6 bases unmatched. CDR3 DNA sequence: TGTGCCTGGTCCAGGGGGCCGGGCACTGAAGCTTTCTTT. It codes for CAWSRGPGTEAFF. Together with reference TRBV30 and TRBJ1-1, the CDR3 gives the full variable domain: SQTIHQWPATLVQPVGSPLSLECTVEGTSNPNLYWYRQAAGRGLQLLFYSVGIGQISSEVPQNLSASRPQDRQFILSSKKLLLSDSGFYLCAWSRGPGTEAFFGQGTRLTVV.

This chain uses TRBV6-5 with TRBJ2-2; TRBD2 matches 7 bases. This CDR3 has 14 residues. Germline V gene sequence: CDR1 MNHEY, CDR2 SVGAGI. V was clipped by 4 bases and J by 6 bases; unmatched bases: 5. CDR3 nucleotides: TGTGCCAGCAGTTTTGCGGGAGTTGCCGGGGAGCTGTTTTTT. Protein product: CASSFAGVAGELFF.

This chain uses TRBV5-4 with TRBJ1-2; 9 bases line up with TRBD1. J lost 8 bases, V lost 0 bases, and 5 bases had no gene match. The CDR3 has 14 residues. CDR1 is SGHNT, CDR2 YYREEE, per germline (reference sequence). CDR3 sequence: CASSLVGTGHGYTF. The CDR3 nucleotides are TGTGCCAGCAGCTTGGTCGGGACAGGGCACGGCTACACCTTC.

This clone appeared a single time. Different DNA sequences within this sample yield the same CDR3. The chain has TRBV18 and TRBJ2-1, with D hard to call. The V and J ends lost 3 bases and 3 bases respectively, with 6 bases between them. There are 13 residues in the CDR3. Germline assignment: CDR1 KGHSH and CDR2 LQKENI. The CDR3 coding sequence is TGTGCCAGCTCACCGAGCCTCTACAATGAGCAGTTCTTC. Translated, it gives CASSPSLYNEQFF. The full variable domain, with the rest looked up from reference TRBV18 and TRBJ2-1, is NAGVMQNPRHLVRRRGQEARLRCSPMKGHSHVYWYRQLPEEGLKFMVYLQKENIIDESGMPKERFSAEFPKEGPSILRIQQVVRGDSAAYFCASSPSLYNEQFFGPGTRLTVL.

V gene TRBV6-5 combines with J gene TRBJ1-1; 9 bases match TRBD1. The junction had 9 bases not matched to a gene; V was cut back by 6 bases and J by 4 bases. The CDR3 is 15 residues long. Per the germline V gene, CDR1 is MNHEY and CDR2 is SVGAGI. CDR3 amino acids: CASSRLTGGFTEAFF. The CDR3 DNA follows: TGTGCCAGCAGCCGACTGACAGGGGGATTCACTGAAGCTTTCTTT.

The chain uses TRBV5-1 and TRBJ1-6; possibly TRBD1 for D (5 bases). V was pared by 5 bases and J by 10 bases, with 16 bases between. Germline values: CDR1 SGHRS, CDR2 YFSETQ. CDR3 length equals 14 residues. In DNA, the CDR3 is TGCGCCAGCAGAGCCGGGGCAGGAGGATCACCCCTCCACTTT. Amino acid sequence: CASRAGAGGSPLHF. Full variable domain (missing parts from reference TRBV5-1 and TRBJ1-6): KAGVTQTPRYLIKTRGQQVTLSCSPISGHRSVSWYQQTPGQGLQFLFEYFSETQRNKGNFPGRFSGRQFSNSRSEMNVSTLELGDSALYLCASRAGAGGSPLHFGNGTRLTVT.

This rearrangement joins TRBV28 to TRBJ2-6, with D perhaps being TRBD1 or TRBD2 (6 bases each). V lost 5 bases, J lost 4 bases, and 15 bases lay in between. Per germline, CDR1 MDHEN and CDR2 SYDVKM. This CDR3 region has 16 residues. CDR3 in DNA: TGTGCCAGCAGTCCGCCGGAGGGGGAGGGGGCCAACGTCCTGACTTTC. As protein: CASSPPEGEGANVLTF.

This clone has only a few counts. This chain links TRBV6-1 with TRBJ1-5, with D possibly TRBD1 on 5 matching bases. The CDR3 has 14 residues. The germline V gene has CDR1 MNHNS and CDR2 SASEGT. Trimming left V 4 bases short and J 0 bases short, with 7 bases between. This CDR3 reads CASSVGGSNQPQHF. CDR3 bases: TGTGCCAGCAGTGTGGGGGGTAGCAATCAGCCCCAGCATTTT.

The chain links TRBV12-5 to TRBJ1-1, with 8 bases aligning to TRBD1. Germline V lookup: CDR1 LGHNT, CDR2 FRNRAP. V lost 1 base, J lost 1 base, and 5 bases stayed unmatched. This CDR3 has 16 residues. CDR3 sequence reads: CASGLGTGRWNTEAFF. CDR3 DNA sequence: TGTGCTAGTGGTTTGGGGACAGGGAGGTGGAACACTGAAGCTTTCTTT.

This chain connects TRBV28 to TRBJ1-5; 9 positions match TRBD1. The CDR3 runs to 15 residues. CDR1 is MDHEN and CDR2 is SYDVKM in the germline V gene. V shed 11 bases, J shed 0 bases, and the junction held 8 bases outside the gene matches. For the CDR3, the DNA is TGTGCCGGGGACAGGGCGGGAGTTAGCAATCAGCCCCAGCATTTT. This translates into CAGDRAGVSNQPQHF.

The chain combines TRBV28 with TRBJ2-5, with 9 bases that match TRBD1. The junction had 8 bases not matched to a gene; V was cut back by 5 bases and J by 4 bases. CDR1 is MDHEN and CDR2 is SYDVKM in the germline V gene. This CDR3 contains 15 residues. CDR3 sequence reads: CASSAYRGPGETQYF. CDR3 DNA: TGTGCCAGCAGTGCCTACAGGGGGCCGGGAGAGACCCAGTACTTC.

The CDR3 region has the DNA TGTGCCAGCAGTGACGGGAGTGCTACCTACGAGCAGTACTTC. Encoded protein: CASSDGSATYEQYF. The rearrangement joins TRBV6-1 to TRBJ2-7, with D perhaps matching TRBD2 (6 bases). The CDR3 totals 14 residues. In germline, CDR1 is MNHNS, CDR2 SASEGT. The ends were cut back, 3 bases at V and 2 bases at J, with 11 bases in the middle.

The rearrangement links TRBV30 to TRBJ2-1, with 12 bases that match TRBD2. This CDR3 contains 14 residues. Per the germline V gene, CDR1 is GTSNPN and CDR2 is SVGIG (reference sequence). Unmatched junction bases numbered 6, after V lost 5 bases and J lost 7 bases. CDR3 protein: CAWAGLAGFNEQFF. Here the CDR3 DNA reads TGTGCCTGGGCAGGACTAGCGGGATTTAATGAGCAGTTCTTC.

V usage is TRBV5-1 and J usage is TRBJ2-5; D uncertain. This CDR3 region has 15 residues. The V end lost 1 base, the J end lost 1 base, and 11 bases lay between the germline ends. CDR1 and CDR2 from the germline V gene are SGHRS and YFSETQ. The CDR3 sequence: CASSLIGGVQETQYF. The CDR3 nucleotides are TGCGCCAGCAGCTTGATTGGCGGCGTCCAAGAGACCCAGTACTTC.

This clone was recorded only once. V is TRBV7-6 and J is TRBJ1-3; D is possibly TRBD1 (5 bases). This CDR3 comprises 14 residues. The V and J ends lost 5 bases and 4 bases respectively, with 12 bases between them. CDR1 SGHVS and CDR2 FNYEAQ come from the germline V gene. CDR3 nucleotide sequence: TGTGCCAGCAGCATCGGGACGGAAGGAAACACCATATATTTT. Amino acids: CASSIGTEGNTIYF.

The V call is TRBV9, the J call TRBJ2-3, with 11 positions matching TRBD2. Germline trimming cut 3 bases from V and 4 bases from J; bases unmatched to any gene: 7. Germline loops: CDR1 SGDLS, CDR2 YYNGEE. The CDR3 extends over 16 amino acids. CDR3 amino acids: CASSASSGRAPDTQYF. The CDR3 bases are TGTGCCAGCAGCGCCAGTAGCGGGAGGGCCCCAGATACGCAGTATTTT.

This clone occurred once. The rearrangement links TRBV5-1 to TRBJ2-2, with 12 bases that match TRBD2. Germline V lookup: CDR1 SGHRS, CDR2 YFSETQ. The CDR3 loop spans 16 amino acids. After removal of 0 bases from V and 4 bases from J, the junction contained 1 base not matched to a gene. The CDR3 region has the DNA TGCGCCAGCAGCTTGGAGACTAGCGGGAGCACCGGGGAGCTGTTTTTT. Translation: CASSLETSGSTGELFF.

The chain combines TRBV2 with TRBJ2-3; a weak D match, TRBD1 (5 bases). Trimming shortened V by 5 bases and J by 2 bases, and 17 bases separated the two germline ends. The CDR3 consists of 16 residues. Germline V lookup: CDR1 SNHLY, CDR2 FYNNEI. The CDR3 protein is CASSPWTVGPTDTQYF. CDR3 sequence (DNA): TGTGCCAGCAGTCCCTGGACGGTGGGGCCCACAGATACGCAGTATTTT. Variable domain in full (rest from reference TRBV2 and TRBJ2-3): EPEVTQTPSHQVTQMGQEVILRCVPISNHLYFYWYRQILGQKVEFLVSFYNNEISEKSEIFDDQFSVERPDGSNFTLKIRSTKLEDSAMYFCASSPWTVGPTDTQYFGPGTRLTVL.

The V and J genes are TRBV27 and TRBJ2-7; TRBD2 matches 8 bases. The length of the CDR3 is 14 residues. From germline, CDR1 is MNHEY and CDR2 SMNVEV (reference sequence). Trimming at V came to 4 bases and at J to 4 bases, leaving 6 bases not matched to a gene. Here the CDR3 reads CASSSITGGYEQYF. CDR3 coding DNA: TGTGCCAGCAGTTCCATAACGGGAGGGTACGAGCAGTACTTC.

This clone was observed a single time. The genes are TRBV4-2 and TRBJ1-1; no definite D call. Looked up from germline, CDR1 is LGHNA and CDR2 is YNFKEQ. Trimming stripped 1 base from V and 8 bases from J, with 14 bases between. This CDR3 comprises 14 residues. The DNA for the CDR3 is TGTGCCAGCAGCCAAGTGTCTGGCCCCGGAGAAGCTTTCTTT. Translating it yields CASSQVSGPGEAFF.

The CDR3 here is CASSSTGQGHEQYF. CDR3 in DNA: TGTGCCAGCAGTTCAACGGGACAGGGTCACGAGCAGTACTTC. This chain uses TRBV27 with TRBJ2-7; 9 nucleotides align to TRBD1. V was pared by 4 bases and J by 5 bases, with 6 bases of the junction left unmatched. CDR3 length: 14 amino acids. CDR1 and CDR2 (germline): MNHEY, SMNVEV (reference sequence).

The CDR3 spells CASSLSPTGTQYF. The CDR3 bases are TGTGCCAGCAGCTTATCCCCCACAGGAACGCAGTATTTT. The chain joins TRBV7-2 to TRBJ2-3, with D perhaps matching TRBD1 (5 bases). Trimming left V 2 bases short and J 9 bases short, with 12 bases between. Germline lookup yields CDR1 SGHTA and CDR2 FQGNSA. The CDR3 contains 13 residues.